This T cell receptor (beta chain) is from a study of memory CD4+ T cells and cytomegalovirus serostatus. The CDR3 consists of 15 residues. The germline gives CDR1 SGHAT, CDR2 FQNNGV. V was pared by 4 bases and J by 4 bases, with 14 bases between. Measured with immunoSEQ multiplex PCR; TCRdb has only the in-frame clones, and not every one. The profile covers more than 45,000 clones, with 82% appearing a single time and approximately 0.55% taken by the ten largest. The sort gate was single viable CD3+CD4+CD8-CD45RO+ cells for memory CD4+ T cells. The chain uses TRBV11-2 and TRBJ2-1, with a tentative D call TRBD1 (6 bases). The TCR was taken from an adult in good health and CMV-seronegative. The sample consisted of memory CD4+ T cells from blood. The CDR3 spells CASSSLAQGYNEQFF. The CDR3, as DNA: TGTGCCAGCAGCTCCCTTGCACAGGGTTACAATGAGCAGTTCTTC.